This is a list of T cell receptor beta chains from one sample in a study of technical replicates of blood from several donors. Assay: immunoSEQ multiplex PCR; the TCRdb copy retains only in-frame clones and omits some. This sample carries 80,000 to 100,000 clones, roughly 95% of them seen once, and the ten largest clones take 0.36%. The sequenced sample consisted of T cells isolated from PBMCs. The receptor set was obtained from a human donor in good health. CDR3s include the opening cysteine and the closing phenylalanine or tryptophan. D genes are given only for firm matches. For some rows the clone size is stated as once, few or many, or as a class when expanded; others skip it.

clone_size j_call d_call v_call cdr3_aa cdr3_nt
NA TRBJ2-7 NA TRBV28 CASSLQGTNEQYF TGTGCCAGCAGTTTACAGGGGACAAACGAGCAGTACTTC
NA TRBJ2-3 TRBD1 TRBV19 CASSSDRGTDTQYF TGTGCCAGTAGTTCCGACAGGGGCACAGATACGCAGTATTTT
few TRBJ1-1 TRBD1 TRBV28 CASSSPDRKGKAFF TGTGCCAGCAGTTCGCCGGACAGGAAAGGCAAAGCTTTCTTT
NA TRBJ2-7 NA TRBV6-1 CASSDWGGSYEQYF TGTGCCAGCAGTGACTGGGGAGGCAGCTACGAGCAGTACTTC
NA TRBJ1-1 NA TRBV6-1 CASSEAYRDTEAFF TGTGCCAGCAGTGAAGCTTACAGGGACACTGAAGCTTTCTTT
NA TRBJ2-5 TRBD2 TRBV30 CAWSVGLAGGGPTQYF TGTGCCTGGAGTGTAGGACTAGCGGGAGGGGGGCCAACCCAGTACTTC
NA TRBJ2-7 NA TRBV4-3 CASSQDSFEISYEQYF TGCGCCAGCAGCCAAGATTCGTTCGAGATCTCCTACGAGCAGTACTTC
NA TRBJ1-1 TRBD1 TRBV4-3 CASSQDQGALTEAFF TGCGCCAGCAGCCAAGACCAGGGGGCTTTAACTGAAGCTTTCTTT
NA TRBJ2-3 NA TRBV28 CASSLAGAGTDTQYF TGTGCCAGCAGTTTGGCAGGGGCCGGGACAGATACGCAGTATTTT
NA TRBJ2-3 TRBD1 TRBV4-2 CASSQDRAGGLDTQYF TGTGCCAGCAGCCAAGATCGGGCAGGGGGCTTAGATACGCAGTATTTT
NA TRBJ2-7 TRBD2 TRBV7-2 CASSPNRAGGPYEQYF TGTGCCAGCAGCCCCAATCGAGCGGGAGGCCCCTACGAGCAGTACTTC
NA TRBJ2-1 TRBD2 TRBV18 CASSPPEGLAGDEQFF TGTGCCAGCTCACCACCTGAGGGACTAGCTGGAGATGAGCAGTTCTTC
NA TRBJ2-7 NA TRBV2 CASKRSSYEQYF TGTGCCAGCAAAAGGAGCTCCTACGAGCAGTACTTC
NA TRBJ1-1 NA TRBV7-2 CASSFNSYVTEAFF TGTGCCAGCAGCTTTAACAGTTACGTAACTGAAGCTTTCTTT
NA TRBJ2-7 TRBD1 TRBV27 CASSPEDREIRYEQYF TGTGCCAGCAGCCCAGAGGACAGGGAGATTAGATACGAGCAGTACTTC
NA TRBJ1-2 NA TRBV6-4 CASSETGQGYTF TGTGCCAGCAGTGAAACAGGACAGGGCTACACCTTC
NA TRBJ2-7 TRBD1 TRBV7-3 CASSLGQEGEQYF TGTGCCAGCAGCTTGGGACAGGAGGGGGAGCAGTACTTC
NA TRBJ1-4 NA TRBV9 CASSVMAGSSEKLFF TGTGCCAGCAGCGTGATGGCTGGCAGTTCGGAAAAACTGTTTTTT
NA TRBJ2-2 NA TRBV9 CASSVQSGELFF TGTGCCAGCAGCGTTCAGTCTGGGGAGCTGTTTTTT
once TRBJ2-5 NA TRBV29-1 CSVAQAPGWETQYF TGCAGCGTTGCCCAGGCCCCTGGGTGGGAGACCCAGTACTTC
NA TRBJ1-3 TRBD1 TRBV28 CASSLLLGGGESGNTIYF TGTGCCAGCAGTTTACTCCTTGGAGGGGGCGAATCTGGAAACACCATATATTTT
NA TRBJ2-1 NA TRBV28 CASSPPWGHYNEQFF TGTGCCAGCAGTCCACCCTGGGGCCATTACAATGAGCAGTTCTTC
NA TRBJ1-1 NA TRBV19 CASIYNTEAFF TGTGCCAGTATTTATAACACTGAAGCTTTCTTT
NA TRBJ1-4 NA TRBV4-2 CASSQASGGGNEKLFF TGTGCCAGCAGCCAAGCGAGCGGTGGGGGGAACGAAAAACTGTTTTTT
NA TRBJ2-5 TRBD1 TRBV30 CAWDRDRVSETQYF TGTGCCTGGGACCGCGACAGGGTTTCAGAGACCCAGTACTTC
NA TRBJ1-1 NA TRBV5-6 CASSLLRGKYTEAFF TGTGCCAGCAGCCTCCTCAGGGGAAAATACACTGAAGCTTTCTTT
NA TRBJ2-7 TRBD1 TRBV4-3 CASSPRQGFIYEQYF TGCGCCAGCAGCCCGCGACAGGGGTTCATCTACGAGCAGTACTTC
NA TRBJ2-1 TRBD2 TRBV5-4 CASSPGLALDNEQFF TGTGCCAGCAGCCCTGGACTAGCGCTAGACAATGAGCAGTTCTTC
NA TRBJ2-7 TRBD2 TRBV7-9 CASSFRTSGAGEQYF TGTGCCAGCAGCTTTCGGACTAGCGGGGCGGGGGAGCAGTACTTC
NA TRBJ2-1 TRBD1 TRBV4-1 CASSPLVLGDSNEQFF TGCGCCAGCAGCCCCCTGGTTCTGGGGGACAGCAATGAGCAGTTCTTC
once TRBJ2-1 NA TRBV7-6 CASSFSAGAYNEQFF TGTGCCAGCAGCTTTTCAGCAGGGGCCTACAATGAGCAGTTCTTC
NA TRBJ2-1 NA TRBV4-3 CASSPEIRETVSYNEQFF TGCGCCAGCAGCCCCGAAATCCGGGAAACGGTTTCCTACAATGAGCAGTTCTTC
NA TRBJ2-1 NA TRBV9 CASSVGEPEQFF TGTGCCAGCAGCGTAGGAGAACCTGAGCAGTTCTTC
NA TRBJ1-2 NA TRBV4-1 CASSHIPTESHYGYTF TGCGCCAGCAGCCATATACCCACAGAGTCCCACTATGGCTACACCTTC
NA TRBJ2-7 TRBD1 TRBV7-9 CASSWTGRAYEQYF TGTGCCAGCAGCTGGACAGGTAGAGCCTACGAGCAGTACTTC
NA TRBJ1-1 NA TRBV7-9 CASSYGNTEAFF TGTGCCAGCAGCTACGGGAACACTGAAGCTTTCTTT
once TRBJ1-1 NA TRBV4-3 CASSQAGGAVEAFF TGCGCCAGCAGCCAAGCGGGGGGGGCCGTTGAAGCTTTCTTT
NA TRBJ2-7 TRBD2 TRBV4-1 CASSLRLAEYPYEQYF TGCGCCAGCAGCCTCCGGCTAGCGGAATACCCCTACGAGCAGTACTTC